The 26 T cell receptor beta chains in this list originate from one sample, sequenced in a study of T cell repertoires in cytomegalovirus infection. These receptors lack a known antigen. MiXCR, applied by TCRdb to the reads, yields one record per CDR3 protein. Among more than 300,000 distinct CDR3 sequences listed, about 32% were seen once. The sequenced sample was cultured PBMCs, obtained from culture after CMV antigen stimulation. Source of these receptors: a human donor in good health (CMV status not recorded). Some clones in this sample may be carry-over from other donors' samples.

This chain uses TRBV7-6 with TRBJ1-1; 7 nucleotides line up with TRBD1. The CDR3 length is 15 residues. V shed 2 bases and J 5 bases; nucleotides not matched to a gene: 8. The germline CDR1 and CDR2 sequences are SGHVS and FNYEAQ. The CDR3 sequence: CASSLWAGGLTEAFF. CDR3 coding DNA: TGTGCCAGCAGCTTATGGGCAGGGGGTTTGACTGAAGCTTTCTTT.

The sample holds a few counts of this clonotype. The CDR3 DNA reads as TGTGCCAGCAGCGTACATAGCAATCAGCCCCAGCATTTT. Translation gives CASSVHSNQPQHF. The chain links TRBV28 to TRBJ1-5; no clear D gene. This CDR3 comprises 13 residues. Trimming cost V 6 bases and J 0 bases, with 6 bases left between them. Germline CDR1 is MDHEN and CDR2 is SYDVKM.

The V gene is TRBV12-3 or TRBV12-4, the J gene TRBJ1-1; D gene uncertain. Trimming took 4 bases from V and 4 from J, leaving 10 bases between them. CDR3 size: 13 residues. The CDR3 loop is CASSYVATTEAFF. CDR3 nucleotides: TGTGCCAGCAGTTACGTCGCTACCACTGAAGCTTTCTTT.

The rearrangement joins TRBV30 to TRBJ1-2; tentative D call: TRBD1 (6 bases). The length of the CDR3 is 14 residues. CDR1 is GTSNPN and CDR2 is SVGIG in the germline V gene (reference sequence). V lost 5 bases, J lost 6 bases, and 19 bases lay in between. The CDR3 DNA is TGTGCCTGGGCCAGAGACAGGAAGTTCCATGGCTACACCTTC. Encoded protein: CAWARDRKFHGYTF. The whole variable domain, remainder taken from reference TRBV30 and TRBJ1-2, is SQTIHQWPATLVQPVGSPLSLECTVEGTSNPNLYWYRQAAGRGLQLLFYSVGIGQISSEVPQNLSASRPQDRQFILSSKKLLLSDSGFYLCAWARDRKFHGYTFGSGTRLTVV.

Only a few counts were recorded for this clonotype. V and J are TRBV6-2 or TRBV6-3 and TRBJ1-1; a weak D match, TRBD1 (6 bases). V was shortened by 6 bases and J by 11 bases, with 28 bases between the two germline ends. CDR3 length equals 16 residues. The germline V gene has CDR1 MNHEY and CDR2 SVGEGT. The CDR3 DNA is TGTGCCAGCAGACGCCCACGCCCCGGGGCCCAGGGGCGCGCTTTCTTT. Translating it yields CASRRPRPGAQGRAFF.

V gene TRBV20-1 combines with J gene TRBJ2-5; 8 nucleotides line up with TRBD1. V lost 8 bases to trimming and J lost 1 base; unmatched junction nucleotides: 9. Per germline, CDR1 DFQATT and CDR2 SNEGSKA (reference sequence). CDR3 size: 14 residues. CDR3 sequence reads: CSTIGGQVQETQYF. The CDR3 bases are TGCAGTACTATCGGGGGACAGGTCCAAGAGACCCAGTACTTC.

The chain couples TRBV27 to TRBJ2-7; D gene uncertain. The CDR3 runs 10 residues. V was clipped by 5 bases and J by 5 bases, with 4 bases between them. Germline V gene sequence: CDR1 MNHEY, CDR2 SMNVEV (reference sequence). Here the CDR3 reads CASSNHEQYV. CDR3 bases: TGTGCCAGCAGTAATCACGAGCAGTACGTC.

This clonotype was observed a handful of times. V and J are TRBV19 and TRBJ1-1, with a possible D match to TRBD1 (6 bases). Trimming took off 3 bases at V and 1 base at J, with 9 bases between the two ends. This CDR3 has 14 residues. The germline CDR1 and CDR2 sequences are LNHDA and SQIVND (reference sequence). The CDR3 spells CASSMGHSNTEAFF. CDR3 nucleotides: TGTGCCAGTAGTATGGGACATTCGAACACTGAAGCTTTCTTT.

The chain joins TRBV20-1 to TRBJ1-1; the match to TRBD1 covers 8 bases. Germline lookup yields CDR1 DFQATT and CDR2 SNEGSKA (reference sequence). This CDR3 contains 13 residues. The trim removed 5 bases at V and 5 bases at J, leaving 7 bases unmatched. The CDR3 spells CSAHKQGGTEAFF. The CDR3 region has the DNA TGCAGTGCTCATAAACAGGGGGGTACTGAAGCTTTCTTT.

This chain links TRBV7-2 with TRBJ2-7; TRBD2 aligns across 7 bases. This CDR3 spans 15 amino acids. V lost 3 bases, J lost 2 bases, and 7 bases stayed unmatched. Germline assignment: CDR1 SGHTA and CDR2 FQGNSA. The CDR3 DNA follows: TGTGCCAGCAGCTTCGGCGGGAGCCTTCCCTACGAGCAGTACGTC. This encodes CASSFGGSLPYEQYV.

This clonotype was picked up many times. The V gene is TRBV5-6, the J gene TRBJ2-7; maybe TRBD1 (6 bases). The V and J ends lost 4 bases and 3 bases respectively, with 8 bases between them. The CDR3 is 12 amino acids. Germline assignment: CDR1 SGHDT and CDR2 YYEEEE. The CDR3 bases are TGTGCCAGCAGCCGGGACAACTACGAGCAGTACGTC. As protein: CASSRDNYEQYV.

The chain employs TRBV4-1 and TRBJ1-3, with D hard to call. The germline gives CDR1 MGHRA, CDR2 YSYEKL. The V end lost 1 base, the J end lost 4 bases, and 17 bases lay between the germline ends. The CDR3 is made up of 17 amino acids. DNA for the CDR3: TGCGCCAGCAGCCAAGGGGCCGTATCCCAGGTCGGAAACACCATATATTTT. Translated, it gives CASSQGAVSQVGNTIYF.

Only a few counts were recorded for this clonotype. The V and J genes are TRBV7-2 and TRBJ2-1, with D possibly TRBD1 on 6 matching bases. Germline values: CDR1 SGHTA, CDR2 FQGNSA. The germline V and J ends were trimmed by 1 base and 5 bases, with 15 bases remaining between them. The CDR3 length is 16 residues. The CDR3 loop is CASSLGSQGIDNEQFF. CDR3 nucleotides: TGTGCCAGCAGCTTAGGGAGTCAGGGGATAGACAATGAGCAGTTCTTC.

Only a few counts were recorded for this clonotype. The rearrangement uses TRBV7-2 and TRBJ2-7; D possibly uses TRBD1 or TRBD2 (5 bases each). This CDR3 is built from 15 residues. Deletions cut 5 bases from V and 0 bases from J, with 14 bases between. Germline V lookup: CDR1 SGHTA, CDR2 FQGNSA. This CDR3 reads CASSLGTRSSYEQYV. The CDR3 bases are TGTGCCAGCAGCCTCGGGACGAGGAGCTCCTACGAGCAGTACGTC.

This clonotype was observed a handful of times. This chain joins TRBV10-2 and TRBJ2-3; the match to TRBD2 covers 7 bases. V dropped 6 bases and J dropped 1; count of bases not matched to a gene: 7. The CDR3 length is 15 residues. The germline V gene encodes CDR1 WSHSY and CDR2 SAAADI. The CDR3 bases are TGCGCCAGCAGCGACCGGGCGGGGGGCACAGATACGCAGTATTTT. Protein sequence: CASSDRAGGTDTQYF.

This clonotype was detected a few times. The chain carries TRBV7-2 and TRBJ2-7, with 8 bases identical to TRBD2. CDR3 length: 13 amino acids. Trimming at V came to 5 bases and at J to 5 bases, leaving 5 bases not matched to a gene. The V gene's germline CDR1 is SGHTA and CDR2 FQGNSA. The DNA of the CDR3 is TGTGCCAGCAGCCAGACTAGCGCGAACGAGCAGTACTTC. This sequence encodes CASSQTSANEQYF. Drawing the rest from reference TRBV7-2 and TRBJ2-7, the complete variable domain is GAGVSQSPSNKVTEKGKDVELRCDPISGHTALYWYRQSLGQGLEFLIYFQGNSAPDKSGLPSDRFSAERTGGSVSTLTIQRTQQEDSAVYLCASSQTSANEQYFGPGTRLTVT.

This clonotype was recorded once. This chain joins TRBV6-1 and TRBJ2-7; 9 bases are a match to TRBD1. This CDR3 contains 15 residues. CDR1 is MNHNS and CDR2 is SASEGT in the germline V gene. V shed 3 bases, J shed 3 bases, and the junction held 6 bases outside the gene matches. CDR3 in amino acids: CASSEKGTGLYEQYF. In nucleotides, the CDR3 is TGTGCCAGCAGTGAGAAGGGGACAGGGCTCTACGAGCAGTACTTC.

This clonotype was observed a handful of times. This CDR3 is CASSHGTSGPQVDNEQFF. The CDR3 bases are TGTGCCAGCAGCCACGGGACTAGCGGGCCACAGGTGGACAATGAGCAGTTCTTC. The rearrangement uses TRBV6-2 or TRBV6-3 and TRBJ2-1, with 12 positions matching TRBD2. Trimming removed 6 bases from V and 5 bases from J; junction bases left unmatched: 14. This CDR3 spans 18 amino acids. Looked up from germline, CDR1 is MNHEY and CDR2 is SVGEGT.

This chain joins TRBV15 and TRBJ2-2; tentatively, D is TRBD2 (6 bases). Trimming took 5 bases from V and 0 from J, leaving 22 bases between them. The CDR3 totals 19 residues. In germline, CDR1 is LNHNV, CDR2 YYDKDF (reference sequence). The CDR3 protein is CATSAGGASGYANTGELFF. CDR3 DNA: TGTGCCACCAGCGCAGGCGGCGCAAGCGGGTACGCGAACACCGGGGAGCTGTTTTTT.

The table lists this clonotype with a few counts. The chain couples TRBV4-1 to TRBJ2-3; 10 positions match TRBD2. Trimming cost V 4 bases and J 5 bases; bases outside gene matches: 6. Per the germline V gene, CDR1 is MGHRA and CDR2 is YSYEKL. CDR3 length equals 15 residues. The CDR3 loop reads CASSPQSGREDTQYF. The CDR3 DNA reads as TGCGCCAGCAGCCCCCAGAGCGGGAGGGAAGATACGCAGTATTTT.

This clonotype was seen many times. The V gene is TRBV7-2, the J gene TRBJ2-1; 9 nucleotides match TRBD2. Trimming at V came to 6 bases and at J to 8 bases, leaving 14 bases not matched to a gene. Germline V gene lookup returns CDR1 SGHTA and CDR2 FQGNSA. The CDR3 runs to 16 residues. In DNA form, the CDR3 reads TGTGCCAGCAGAAATCCTTGGCGGGAGGGCCTCTATGAGCAGTTCTTC. Encoded protein: CASRNPWREGLYEQFF.

The chain employs TRBV20-1 and TRBJ2-1; D possibly corresponds to TRBD2 (5 bases). The CDR3 has 15 amino acids. Between the trimmed V and J ends, which lost 6 bases and 2 bases, there was a span of 17 bases. Germline V CDR1 and CDR2: DFQATT, SNEGSKA (reference sequence). The CDR3: CSAYPLAATYNEQFF. CDR3 nucleotides: TGCAGTGCCTACCCCCTAGCCGCTACCTACAATGAGCAGTTCTTC.

V and J are TRBV28 and TRBJ2-3; D possibly corresponds to TRBD2 (5 bases). The ends were cut back, 5 bases at V and 2 bases at J, with 17 bases in the middle. Germline V CDR1 and CDR2: MDHEN, SYDVKM. The CDR3 is made up of 16 amino acids. The CDR3 sequence is CASSPESGTITDTQYF. CDR3 coding DNA: TGTGCCAGCAGTCCAGAGAGCGGTACCATCACAGATACGCAGTATTTT.

This clonotype was observed a few times. This rearrangement joins TRBV28 to TRBJ2-7, with D uncertain. V shed 5 bases and J shed 1 base, with 15 bases lying between them. The germline V gene encodes CDR1 MDHEN and CDR2 SYDVKM. The CDR3 loop spans 15 amino acids. In nucleotides, the CDR3 is TGTGCCAGCAGTCCTGACACCAAAATTTCCTACGAGCAGTACTTC. Protein: CASSPDTKISYEQYF.

This chain links TRBV6-5 with TRBJ1-3; D is uncertain. The CDR3 spans 19 residues. Germline CDR1 MNHEY, CDR2 SVGAGI. V was trimmed by 4 bases and J by 0 bases, leaving 22 bases between them. CDR3 sequence (DNA): TGTGCCAGCAGTTCTTTTCCGGAAAACCCGTGGGACTCTGGAAACACCATATATTTT. This codes for CASSSFPENPWDSGNTIYF.

This clonotype was picked up one time. The rearrangement joins TRBV20-1 to TRBJ1-3; a weak D match, TRBD1 (5 bases). Trimming cost V 3 bases and J 2 bases, with 17 bases left between them. The CDR3 is made up of 16 amino acids. From germline, CDR1 is DFQATT and CDR2 SNEGSKA (reference sequence). The CDR3 is CSASNEDLGAGNTIYF. Here the CDR3 DNA reads TGCAGTGCTAGTAATGAAGATTTGGGGGCTGGAAACACCATATATTTT.